This T cell receptor (beta chain) emerged from a study of identical twins. The trim removed 6 bases at V and 6 bases at J, leaving 8 bases unmatched. In germline, CDR1 is MNHNS, CDR2 SASEGT. The CDR3 loop spans 13 amino acids. This clonotype was seen once. MiXCR, run by TCRdb on the 5' RACE reads, gives a single entry per CDR3 protein. The sample carries around 570,000 distinct CDR3 sequences, 9% to 10% recorded once. This same sample was also taken into another study, of yellow fever vaccine responses in identical twins.

This receptor was identified in a woman aged 18-35 years in good health. The V call is TRBV6-1, the J call TRBJ2-7; 7 bases are a match to TRBD1. The specimen sequenced was PBMCs. CDR3 protein: CASRRGQILEQYF. CDR3 in DNA: TGTGCCAGCAGGAGGGGACAGATCCTCGAGCAGTACTTC.